This T cell receptor beta chain was recorded in a study of patients and donors after allogeneic stem cell transplantation. From germline, CDR1 is SGHRS and CDR2 YFSETQ. CDR3 length: 15 residues. After removal of 4 bases from V and 4 bases from J, the junction contained 8 bases not matched to a gene. TCRdb recomputed calls from the RT-PCR reads with MiXCR, one row per CDR3 protein. The sample yields approximately 150,000 distinct CDR3 sequences, roughly 24% seen once. The receptor was derived from a human donor who was either an allogeneic HSCT recipient or a stem cell or donor lymphocyte infusion donor (not recorded which). It is not recorded whose cells these are; they may come from a transplant donor. The chain uses TRBV5-1 and TRBJ2-1; TRBD1 matches at 7 bases. Source material: blood, either unsorted or a sorted T cell fraction (not recorded which). The CDR3 region has the DNA TGCGCCAGCAGCGCCACCGGGACAGTTTACAATGAGCAGTTCTTC. Protein product: CASSATGTVYNEQFF.